Shown below are 6 T cell receptor beta chains from a single sample sequenced in a study of T cells in Graves' hyperthyroidism and ophthalmopathy. Amplification of TCR beta CDR3 regions used RNA as the template. When the TCR CDR3 underwent first-round RT-PCR, the HTBI primer set was used. TCRdb ran MiXCR on the multiplex PCR reads and lists one entry per CDR3 protein. The top ten hold around 34% of the sample, which has roughly 330,000 distinct CDR3 sequences, 16% seen once. The sequenced sample was blood. The receptors originated from a man younger than 45 with Graves' hyperthyroidism.

This clonotype was recorded many times. This chain links TRBV6-1 with TRBJ2-7; the D gene is possibly TRBD1 (6 bases). Trimming stripped 5 bases from V and 7 bases from J, with 18 bases between. The V gene's germline CDR1 is MNHNS and CDR2 SASEGT. CDR3 length equals 14 residues. CDR3 sequence: CASSLNQGLGEQYF. The CDR3 DNA reads as TGTGCCAGCAGTTTGAATCAGGGGTTGGGAGAGCAGTACTTC.

Notes on this clonotype: This may arise from a read error, as a much more abundant clone is one base away. The chain links TRBV2 to TRBJ1-1, with D perhaps TRBD1 (5 bases). Germline V CDR1 and CDR2: SNHLY, FYNNEI. This CDR3 has 15 amino acids. DNA of the CDR3: TGTGCCAGCAATGAAGCGCCAGGGACGAACACTGAAGCTTTCTTT. It specifies CASNEAPGTNTEAFF. Using reference TRBV2 and TRBJ1-1 for the parts outside the CDR3, the full variable domain is EPEVTQTPSHQVTQMGQEVILRCVPISNHLYFYWYRQILGQKVEFLVSFYNNEISEKSEIFDDQFSVERPDGSNFTLKIRSTKLEDSAMYFCASNEAPGTNTEAFFGQGTRLTVV.

A few counts support this clonotype. The chain joins TRBV27 to TRBJ2-2; no reliable D call. V gave up 5 bases and J gave up 0 bases, with 7 bases separating them. The V gene's germline CDR1 is MNHEY and CDR2 SMNVEV (reference sequence). CDR3 length: 14 residues. CDR3 DNA: TGTGCCAGCAGTCAGGTATCGAACACCGGGGAGCTGTTTTTT. This translates into CASSQVSNTGELFF.

The rearrangement links TRBV11-3 to TRBJ2-3, with 13 bases lining up with TRBD2. The ends lost 3 bases at V and 0 bases at J; junction bases unmatched: 9. CDR3 length: 19 amino acids. The germline V gene has CDR1 SGHNT and CDR2 YENEEA. CDR3 in amino acids: CASSFGPGTSGASTDTQYF. The CDR3 DNA is TGTGCCAGCAGCTTCGGACCCGGGACTAGCGGGGCTAGCACAGATACGCAGTATTTT.

The chain employs TRBV29-1 and TRBJ2-5; no clear D gene. This CDR3 contains 12 residues. Germline CDR1 reads SQVTM; CDR2 reads ANQGSEA. V lost 7 bases, J lost 0 bases, and 9 bases lay in between. The CDR3, as DNA: TGCAGCGCCACCCGGGACCAAGAGACCCAGTACTTC. It encodes CSATRDQETQYF. Full variable domain (outside the CDR3, taken from reference TRBV29-1 and TRBJ2-5): SAVISQKPSRDICQRGTSLTIQCQVDSQVTMMFWYRQQPGQSLTLIATANQGSEATYESGFVIDKFPISRPNLTFSTLTVSNMSPEDSSIYLCSATRDQETQYFGPGTRLLVL.

The chain is built from TRBV4-1 and TRBJ1-6; TRBD1 aligns across 10 bases. The V and J ends lost 3 bases and 9 bases, in that order; junction bases with no gene match: 2. The CDR3 sequence is 14 residues long. From germline, CDR1 is MGHRA and CDR2 YSYEKL. In nucleotides, the CDR3 is TGCGCCAGCAGCCACGGGACAGGGGTTTCACCCCTCCACTTT. Its translation: CASSHGTGVSPLHF.